The 8 T cell receptor beta chains reported below all come from one sample, sequenced in a study of shared clonotypes between healthy human individuals. Repertoires were generated with immunoSEQ multiplex PCR, while TCRdb's copy carries only in-frame clones and drops some. The data contain approximately 2.5 million clones, over 85% of them singletons. The specimen was naive CD4+ T cells from PBMCs. Subset given: CD45RA+ positively selected. These receptors came from a man aged 18-30 years in good health. Some clones in this sample may be carry-over from other donors' samples.

On this clone itself: Other nucleotide sequences from this sample produce the same CDR3. The genes are TRBV9 and TRBJ2-1, with D unclear. The germline V and J ends were trimmed by 0 bases and 0 bases, with 7 bases remaining between them. This CDR3 contains 15 residues. CDR1 is SGDLS, CDR2 YYNGEE, per germline. The CDR3 region is CASSVVGDSYNEQFF. CDR3 nucleotide sequence: TGTGCCAGCAGCGTAGTTGGGGACTCCTACAATGAGCAGTTCTTC.

The J gene is TRBJ2-3, the V gene TRBV7-3; D ambiguous. Trimming left V 5 bases short and J 2 bases short, with 8 bases between. The CDR3 is made up of 13 amino acids. Germline V gives CDR1 SGHTA, CDR2 FQGTGA. This chain's CDR3 is CASSDASTDTQYF. CDR3 DNA sequence: TGTGCCAGCAGCGACGCATCCACAGATACGCAGTATTTT.

The V call is TRBV7-9, the J call TRBJ2-5; the D gene is possibly TRBD2 (6 bases). The length of the CDR3 is 14 residues. Germline-derived CDR1 and CDR2 are SEHNR and FQNEAQ (reference sequence). Trimming took 5 bases from V and 5 from J, leaving 15 bases between them. Written as DNA, the CDR3 is TGTGCCAGCAGCGTAAAGCCAGGGACTGAGACCCAGTACTTC. Its protein is CASSVKPGTETQYF.

As for this clone: Other DNA sequences of this sample code for an identical CDR3. V gene TRBV18 combines with J gene TRBJ2-7; TRBD1 matches at 7 bases. The junction had 1 base not matched to a gene; V was cut back by 6 bases and J by 2 bases. CDR3 length equals 12 residues. Germline CDR1 reads KGHSH; CDR2 reads LQKENI. The CDR3 loop is CASSQGAYEQYF. DNA of the CDR3: TGTGCCAGCTCGCAGGGGGCCTACGAGCAGTACTTC.

This clone came up once. The same CDR3 can be traced to other DNA sequences in this sample. This sequence joins TRBV9 and TRBJ2-2, with 10 bases lining up with TRBD2. From germline, CDR1 is SGDLS and CDR2 YYNGEE. The trim removed 1 base at V and 4 bases at J, leaving 4 bases unmatched. The CDR3 has 16 amino acids. CDR3 loop: CASSVSSGRATGELFF. The CDR3 coding sequence is TGTGCCAGCAGCGTATCGAGCGGGAGGGCCACCGGGGAGCTGTTTTTT.

V and J are TRBV7-8 and TRBJ2-3; 11 nucleotides match TRBD2. V lost 5 bases and J lost 4; bases outside the gene matches: 8. The germline CDR1 and CDR2 sequences are SGHVS and FQNEAQ. The CDR3 is 16 amino acids. The DNA for the CDR3 is TGTGCCAGCAGCGAGTCGGGTAGCGGGAGGGCAGATACGCAGTATTTT. The encoded protein is CASSESGSGRADTQYF.

Of note for this clone: Other DNA sequences in the sample encode the same CDR3. The chain has TRBV4-3 and TRBJ2-7; 8 bases agree with TRBD1. V trimming: 0 bases; J trimming: 0 bases; junction bases outside the gene matches: 4. Germline values: CDR1 LGHNA, CDR2 YSLEER. The CDR3 length is 16 residues. The CDR3 bases are TGCGCCAGCAGCCAAGATCTAGGACAGGGCTCCTACGAGCAGTACTTC. This encodes CASSQDLGQGSYEQYF.

This clone was seen once. This specimen includes other DNA sequences encoding the same CDR3. This chain connects TRBV7-2 to TRBJ1-1, with D unresolved. Germline CDR1 and CDR2: SGHTA and FQGNSA. CDR3 size: 13 residues. Trimming stripped 3 bases from V and 0 bases from J, with 5 bases between. CDR3 in DNA: TGTGCCAGCAGCTTGAGAATGAACACTGAAGCTTTCTTT. Amino acids: CASSLRMNTEAFF.